The text below deals with one T cell receptor beta chain. The antigen is unknown. The data were obtained in a study of graft-versus-host responses after intestinal transplantation. Study-level information: Recipients were given multivisceral, liver-intestinal, or isolated intestinal transplants. Every transplant recipient was induced with anti-thymocyte globulin, then maintained on tacrolimus and steroids for two to three years.

Assay used: immunoSEQ multiplex PCR; TCRdb lists only in-frame clones, some missing. The sample lists some 120,000 clones, roughly nine tenths seen once, with 0.2% to 0.25% in the top ten. With 4 bases clipped from V and 6 bases from J, the junction kept 5 bases outside the gene matches. Germline V gives CDR1 SQVTM, CDR2 ANQGSEA. The CDR3 spans 14 residues. Specimen: unstimulated CD4+ T cells sorted from spleen or lymph node cells, collected before transplant. This receptor was taken from a human donor who was the organ donor for an intestinal transplant. V usage is TRBV29-1 and J usage is TRBJ2-1, with 11 positions matching TRBD1. CDR3 nucleotide sequence: TGCAGCGTTGCCGGGACAGGGGGTCCCAATGAGCAGTTCTTC. Amino acids: CSVAGTGGPNEQFF.